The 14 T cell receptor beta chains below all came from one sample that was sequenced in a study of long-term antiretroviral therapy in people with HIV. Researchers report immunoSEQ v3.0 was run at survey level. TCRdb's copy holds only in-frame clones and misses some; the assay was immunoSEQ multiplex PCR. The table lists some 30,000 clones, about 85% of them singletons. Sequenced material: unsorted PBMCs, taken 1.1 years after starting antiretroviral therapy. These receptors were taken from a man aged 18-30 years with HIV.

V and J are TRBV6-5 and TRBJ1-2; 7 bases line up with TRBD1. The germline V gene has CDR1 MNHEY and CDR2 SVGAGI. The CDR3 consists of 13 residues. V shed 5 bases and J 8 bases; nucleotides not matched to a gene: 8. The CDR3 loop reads CASSPQGFRGYTF. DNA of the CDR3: TGTGCCAGCAGTCCACAGGGGTTTAGGGGCTACACCTTC.

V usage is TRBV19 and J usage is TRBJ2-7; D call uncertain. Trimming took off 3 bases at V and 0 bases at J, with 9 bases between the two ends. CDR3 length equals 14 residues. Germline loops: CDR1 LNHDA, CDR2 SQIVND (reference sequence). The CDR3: CASSIGTPSYEQYF. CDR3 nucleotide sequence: TGTGCCAGTAGTATTGGAACTCCCTCCTACGAGCAGTACTTC. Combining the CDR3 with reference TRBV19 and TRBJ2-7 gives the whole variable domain DGGITQSPKYLFRKEGQNVTLSCEQNLNHDAMYWYRQDPGQGLRLIYYSQIVNDFQKGDIAEGYSVSREKKESFPLTVTSAQKNPTAFYLCASSIGTPSYEQYFGPGTRLTVT.

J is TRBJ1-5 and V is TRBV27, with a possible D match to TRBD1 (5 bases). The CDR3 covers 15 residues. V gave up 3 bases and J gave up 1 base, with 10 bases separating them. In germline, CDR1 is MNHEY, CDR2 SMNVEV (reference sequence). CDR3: CASSFRAGSNQPQHF. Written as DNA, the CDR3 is TGTGCCAGCAGTTTTCGTGCAGGGAGCAATCAGCCCCAGCATTTT.

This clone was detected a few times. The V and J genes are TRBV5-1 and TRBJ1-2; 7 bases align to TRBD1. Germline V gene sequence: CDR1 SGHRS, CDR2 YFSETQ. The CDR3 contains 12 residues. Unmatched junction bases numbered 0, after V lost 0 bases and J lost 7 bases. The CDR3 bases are TGCGCCAGCAGCTTGGAGGGGGCTGGCTACACCTTC. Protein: CASSLEGAGYTF.

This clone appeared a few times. This CDR3 is CASSVGGSSNSPLHF. The CDR3, as DNA: TGTGCCAGCAGCGTAGGAGGCAGCTCCAATTCACCCCTCCACTTT. This chain uses TRBV9 with TRBJ1-6; D is undetermined. Trimming took 0 bases from V and 7 from J, leaving 11 bases between them. CDR3 length equals 15 residues. Per the germline V gene, CDR1 is SGDLS and CDR2 is YYNGEE.

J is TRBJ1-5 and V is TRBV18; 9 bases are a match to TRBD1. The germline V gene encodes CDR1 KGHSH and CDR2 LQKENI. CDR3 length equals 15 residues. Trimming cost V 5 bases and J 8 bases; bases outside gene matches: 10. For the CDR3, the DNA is TGTGCCAGCTCATCAGACAGGGGGACCATCAAGCCCCAGCATTTT. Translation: CASSSDRGTIKPQHF. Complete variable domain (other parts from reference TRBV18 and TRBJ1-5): NAGVMQNPRHLVRRRGQEARLRCSPMKGHSHVYWYRQLPEEGLKFMVYLQKENIIDESGMPKERFSAEFPKEGPSILRIQQVVRGDSAAYFCASSSDRGTIKPQHFGDGTRLSIL.

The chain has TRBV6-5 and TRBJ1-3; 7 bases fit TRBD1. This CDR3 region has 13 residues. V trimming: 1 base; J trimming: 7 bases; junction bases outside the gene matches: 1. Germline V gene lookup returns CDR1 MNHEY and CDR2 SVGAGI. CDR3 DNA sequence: TGTGCCAGCAGTTACTTGACAGGGAACACCATATATTTT. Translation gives CASSYLTGNTIYF.

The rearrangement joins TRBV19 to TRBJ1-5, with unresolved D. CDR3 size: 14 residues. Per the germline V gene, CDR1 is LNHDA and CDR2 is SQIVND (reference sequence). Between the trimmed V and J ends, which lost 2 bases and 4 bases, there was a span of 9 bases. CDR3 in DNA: TGTGCCAGTAGTATACCCCTGGGGAATCAGCCCCAGCATTTT. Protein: CASSIPLGNQPQHF.

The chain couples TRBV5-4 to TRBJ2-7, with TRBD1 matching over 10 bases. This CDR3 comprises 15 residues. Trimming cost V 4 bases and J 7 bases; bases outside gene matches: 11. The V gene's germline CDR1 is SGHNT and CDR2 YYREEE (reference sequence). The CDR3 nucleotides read TGTGCCAGCAGCGAGACAGGGGGCCATCTTTGGGAGCAGTACTTC. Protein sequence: CASSETGGHLWEQYF. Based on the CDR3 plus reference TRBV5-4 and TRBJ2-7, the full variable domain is ETGVTQSPTHLIKTRGQQVTLRCSSQSGHNTVSWYQQALGQGPQFIFQYYREEENGRGNFPPRFSGLQFPNYSSELNVNALELDDSALYLCASSETGGHLWEQYFGPGTRLTVT.

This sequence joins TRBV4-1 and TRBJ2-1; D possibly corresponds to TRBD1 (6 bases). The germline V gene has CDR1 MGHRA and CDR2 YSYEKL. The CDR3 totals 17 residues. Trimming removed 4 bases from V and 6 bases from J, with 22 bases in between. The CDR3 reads CASSLRLTGALSNEQFF. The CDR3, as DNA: TGCGCCAGCAGCCTCCGGTTGACAGGAGCTTTAAGCAATGAGCAGTTCTTC.

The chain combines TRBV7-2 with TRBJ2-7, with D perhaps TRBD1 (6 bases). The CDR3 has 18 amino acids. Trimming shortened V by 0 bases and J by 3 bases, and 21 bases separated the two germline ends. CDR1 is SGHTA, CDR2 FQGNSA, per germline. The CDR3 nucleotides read TGTGCCAGCAGCTTAGCGTCATTTAGACAGGACCGCGGCTACGAGCAGTACTTC. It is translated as CASSLASFRQDRGYEQYF.

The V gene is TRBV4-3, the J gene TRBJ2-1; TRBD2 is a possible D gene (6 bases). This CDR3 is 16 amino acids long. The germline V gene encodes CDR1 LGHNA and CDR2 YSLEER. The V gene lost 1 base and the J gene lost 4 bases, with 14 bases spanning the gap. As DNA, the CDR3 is TGCGCCAGCAGCCAAGTATGGGCAGGGACTTACAATGAGCAGTTCTTC. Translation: CASSQVWAGTYNEQFF.

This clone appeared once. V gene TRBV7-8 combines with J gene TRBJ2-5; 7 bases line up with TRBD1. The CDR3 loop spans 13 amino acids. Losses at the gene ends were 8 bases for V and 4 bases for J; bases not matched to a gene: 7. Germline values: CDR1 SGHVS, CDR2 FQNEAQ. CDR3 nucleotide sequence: TGTGCCAGCGAGGGACAGTCAAGAGAGACCCAGTACTTC. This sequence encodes CASEGQSRETQYF.

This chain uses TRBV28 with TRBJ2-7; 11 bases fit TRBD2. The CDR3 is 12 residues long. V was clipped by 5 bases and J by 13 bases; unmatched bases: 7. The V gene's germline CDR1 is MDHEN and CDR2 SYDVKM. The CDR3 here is CASSLTSGGLYF. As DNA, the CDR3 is TGTGCCAGCAGTCTCACTAGCGGGGGACTATACTTC. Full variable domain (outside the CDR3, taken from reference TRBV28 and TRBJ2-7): DVKVTQSSRYLVKRTGEKVFLECVQDMDHENMFWYRQDPGLGLRLIYFSYDVKMKEKGDIPEGYSVSREKKERFSLILESASTNQTSMYLCASSLTSGGLYFGPGTRLTVT.